This T cell receptor beta chain was documented in a study of OX40 agonist ivuxolimab in advanced cancers. Study overall: Cohort: 65% to 90% men, mean age approximately 66, aged about 20 to 90.

Study-wide points: At 0.1 to 3.0 mg/kg and by week 6, CD4+ and CD8+ T cells in the blood had expanded clonally.

Trimming stripped 8 bases from V and 2 bases from J, with 10 bases between. CDR1 and CDR2 (germline): SGHVS, FNYEAQ. The CDR3 has 12 residues. Remarks on this clone: Its antigen is undetermined.

Libraries were prepared by immunoSEQ multiplex PCR; TCRdb keeps only in-frame clonotypes and omits some of them. This repertoire shows 30,000 or so clones, about four fifths found once; its top ten account for 20% to 25%. The receptor's source is an adult with an advanced solid tumor such as melanoma, head and neck, liver or kidney cancer. The chain couples TRBV7-6 to TRBJ2-7, with D unclear. Sequenced material: CD4+ or CD8+ T cells sorted from blood, taken in a trial of the OX40 agonist ivuxolimab. In nucleotides, the CDR3 is TGTGCCAGCGGCGACCAGACCTACGAGCAGTACTTC. This codes for CASGDQTYEQYF.